Each of the 6 T cell receptor beta chains below was sequenced from the same sample in a study of beta chain features in type 1 diabetes. Expressed TCRB transcripts were sequenced after all isolated RNA was converted to cDNA. The protocol was immunoSEQ multiplex PCR, while the TCRdb copy is restricted to in-frame clones and leaves out a portion. The profile shows 970,000 or so clones, about a sixth of them singletons. What was sequenced was naive CD4+ T cells from blood. Source of these receptors: a woman aged 18-29 years in good health.

This clone was observed a few times. The rearrangement uses TRBV7-2 and TRBJ2-2, with 10 nucleotides matching TRBD1. The ends lost 3 bases at V and 3 bases at J; junction bases unmatched: 1. There are 15 residues in the CDR3. Germline V gene lookup returns CDR1 SGHTA and CDR2 FQGNSA. DNA of the CDR3: TGTGCCAGCAGCTTGGGACAGGGGTACACCGGGGAGCTGTTTTTT. Translated, it gives CASSLGQGYTGELFF.

This clone showed up just a few times. The chain recombines TRBV7-9 with TRBJ2-1; 12 bases align to TRBD2. V was pared by 4 bases and J by 14 bases, with 9 bases of the junction left unmatched. The length of the CDR3 is 14 residues. Looked up from germline, CDR1 is SEHNR and CDR2 is FQNEAQ (reference sequence). The CDR3 DNA reads as TGTGCCAGCAGCTCACATCGACTAGCGGGAGTTAAGTTCTTC. Its protein product is CASSSHRLAGVKFF.

This clone was found a few times. This chain links TRBV11-2 with TRBJ2-2; D is unresolved. This CDR3 has 15 residues. V was clipped by 4 bases and J by 1 base, with 10 bases between them. Germline V gene sequence: CDR1 SGHAT, CDR2 FQNNGV. CDR3 nucleotides: TGTGCCAGCAGCTCCTTAAGACTGAACACCGGGGAGCTGTTTTTT. It codes for CASSSLRLNTGELFF.

The J gene is TRBJ1-2, the V gene TRBV11-2, with a weak D call TRBD1 (5 bases). The V and J ends lost 3 bases and 7 bases respectively, with 15 bases between them. CDR3 size: 14 residues. Germline V gene sequence: CDR1 SGHAT, CDR2 FQNNGV. As DNA, the CDR3 is TGTGCCAGCAGCTTCTCCAGGGCGGGAGCTGGCTACACCTTC. Translating it yields CASSFSRAGAGYTF.

The chain couples TRBV10-3 to TRBJ2-7, with a weak D call TRBD2 (6 bases). The CDR3 loop spans 13 amino acids. V shed 10 bases and J shed 0 bases, with 13 bases lying between them. Germline CDR1 and CDR2: ENHRY and SYGVKD. CDR3 in amino acids: CASGAPNSYEQYF. CDR3 nucleotides: TGTGCCAGCGGGGCACCGAACTCCTACGAGCAGTACTTC.

V gene TRBV28 combines with J gene TRBJ2-3; D is unclear. The CDR3 length is 20 residues. Germline V lookup: CDR1 MDHEN, CDR2 SYDVKM. Trimming took 7 bases from V and 3 from J, leaving 32 bases between them. The CDR3 DNA reads as TGTGCCAGCACCCCCTCAGCTCTACGCCGTTCGGCCCCGAGTACAGATACGCAGTATTTT. This codes for CASTPSALRRSAPSTDTQYF.